This record covers a single TCR beta chain. This sample was taken from a study of shared clonotypes between healthy human individuals. Germline assignment: CDR1 LGHNA and CDR2 YNFKEQ. Trimming cost V 0 bases and J 5 bases, with 5 bases left between them. The CDR3 is made up of 13 amino acids. Assay used: immunoSEQ multiplex PCR; TCRdb lists only in-frame clones, some missing. This sample has about 600,000 clones, with 95% to 98% found just once. As defined, naive CD8 cells were CD45RO-negative and positively selected for CCR7, with terminally differentiated effector memory CD45RA+ cells excluded. This chain uses TRBV4-2 with TRBJ2-1; no clear D. This sequence was found in a man aged 30 to 45 in good health. The source material was naive CD8+ T cells sorted from blood. The CDR3 loop reads CASSQDPDNEQFF. The CDR3 DNA reads as TGTGCCAGCAGCCAAGATCCTGACAATGAGCAGTTCTTC.